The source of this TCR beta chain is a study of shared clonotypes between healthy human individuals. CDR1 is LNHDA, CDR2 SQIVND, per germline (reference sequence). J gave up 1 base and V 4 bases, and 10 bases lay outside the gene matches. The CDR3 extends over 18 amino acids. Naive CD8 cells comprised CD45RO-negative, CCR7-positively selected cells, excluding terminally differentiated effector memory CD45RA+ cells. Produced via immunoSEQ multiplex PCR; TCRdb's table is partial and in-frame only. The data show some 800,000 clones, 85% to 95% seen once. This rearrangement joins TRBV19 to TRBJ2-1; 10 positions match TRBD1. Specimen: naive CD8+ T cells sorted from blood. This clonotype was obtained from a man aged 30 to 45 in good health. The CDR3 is CASSRDRGQTWSYNEQFF. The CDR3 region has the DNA TGTGCCAGTAGTAGGGACAGGGGCCAGACCTGGTCCTACAATGAGCAGTTCTTC.